The sequence of this T cell receptor (beta chain) was determined in a study of Graves' ophthalmopathy and Graves' hyperthyroidism. About the study: Ahead of any treatment, peripheral blood was obtained at the initial diagnosis.

As the template, RNA transcripts were used to amplify TCR beta CDR3 regions. RT-PCR was first run with HTBI primers, then multiplex PCR in a second round. TCRdb reanalysed the multiplex PCR reads using MiXCR and keeps one entry per CDR3 protein. The data show hundreds of thousands of distinct CDR3 sequences, around 20% seen once. This clonotype was counted once. Its antigen is not known. Notes on the study in general: Most thyroid-expanded clonotypes exceeding 0.001 frequency were also found in blood.

Additional autoimmune diseases, uncontrolled infections, pregnancy or lactation disqualified patients. Sequencing was done on a sample of peripheral blood. This TCR was sampled from a woman aged 18-30 years with stable Graves' hyperthyroidism.

The CDR3 nucleotides are TGTGCCAGCAGTTTAAGAGTATTCGGGACAGGGGGTCACGAGCAGTACTTC. Its protein is CASSLRVFGTGGHEQYF. J is TRBJ2-7 and V is TRBV27; 11 positions agree with TRBD1. V dropped 2 bases and J dropped 5; count of bases not matched to a gene: 11. Germline V gene lookup returns CDR1 MNHEY and CDR2 SMNVEV (reference sequence). This CDR3 spans 17 amino acids.